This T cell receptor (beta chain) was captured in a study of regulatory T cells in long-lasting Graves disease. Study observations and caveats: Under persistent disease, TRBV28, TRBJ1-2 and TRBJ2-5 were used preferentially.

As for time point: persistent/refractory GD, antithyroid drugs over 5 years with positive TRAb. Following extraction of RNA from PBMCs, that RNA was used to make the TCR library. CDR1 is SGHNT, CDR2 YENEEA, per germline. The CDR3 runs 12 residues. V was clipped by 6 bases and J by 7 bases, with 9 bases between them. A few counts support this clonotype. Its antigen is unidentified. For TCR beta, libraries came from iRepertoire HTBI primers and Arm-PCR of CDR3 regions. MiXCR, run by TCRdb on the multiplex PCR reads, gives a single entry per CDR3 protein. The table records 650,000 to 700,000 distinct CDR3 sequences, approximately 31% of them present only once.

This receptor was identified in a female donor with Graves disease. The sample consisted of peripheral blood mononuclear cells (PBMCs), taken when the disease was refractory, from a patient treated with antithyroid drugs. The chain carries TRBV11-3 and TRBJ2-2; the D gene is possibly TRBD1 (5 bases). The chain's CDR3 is CASSQGVGELFF. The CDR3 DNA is TGTGCCAGCAGTCAGGGTGTCGGGGAGCTGTTTTTT.